Described below is a single TCR beta chain sequence and its context. Its target is not known. The data stem from a study of shared clonotypes between healthy human individuals. The overall study: Ranging from 18 to 49 in age, donors were a couple of women and a few men.

V trimming: 8 bases; J trimming: 3 bases; junction bases outside the gene matches: 6. Germline V lookup: CDR1 ENHRY, CDR2 SYGVKD. The CDR3 length is 14 residues. General study points: Larger estimated richness was generally recorded for naive subsets relative to memory subsets.

Sequencing used immunoSEQ multiplex PCR; TCRdb keeps in-frame clones, though not all of them. Of some 900,000 clones listed, approximately 80% were seen once; the top ten hold roughly 1.5%. The J gene is TRBJ1-2, the V gene TRBV10-3; 10 bases fit TRBD1. The clonotype was recovered from a man aged 18-30 years in good health. Sequencing was performed on memory CD4+ T cells sorted from blood. The subset was: CD45RA-negative fraction. The CDR3 DNA reads TGTGCCATCGGGAGACAGGGGGCTGACTATGGCTACACCTTC. As protein: CAIGRQGADYGYTF.